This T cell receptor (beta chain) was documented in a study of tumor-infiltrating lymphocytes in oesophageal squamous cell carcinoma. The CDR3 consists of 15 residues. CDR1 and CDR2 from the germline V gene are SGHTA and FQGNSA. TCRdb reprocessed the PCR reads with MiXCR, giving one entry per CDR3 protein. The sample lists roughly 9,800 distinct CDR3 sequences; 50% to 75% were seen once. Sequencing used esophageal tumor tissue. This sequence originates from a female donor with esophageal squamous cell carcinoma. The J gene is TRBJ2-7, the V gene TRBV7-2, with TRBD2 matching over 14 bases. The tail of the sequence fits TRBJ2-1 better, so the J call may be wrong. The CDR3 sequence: CASSLGLAGVNEQFF. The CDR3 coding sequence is TGTGCCAGCAGTTTGGGACTAGCGGGAGTTAATGAGCAGTTCTTC.